These T cell receptor beta chains were read from a single sample in a study of regulatory T cells in long-lasting Graves disease. TCRdb ran MiXCR on the multiplex PCR reads and lists one entry per CDR3 protein. The sample consists of just over 600,000 distinct CDR3 sequences, 16% of them appearing once. This sample also belongs to another study, concerning T cells in Graves' hyperthyroidism and ophthalmopathy.

The specimen was peripheral blood mononuclear cells (PBMCs), collected at new diagnosis, from a patient treated with antithyroid drugs. The source is a woman under 40 with Graves disease. The CDR3 runs from the conserved cysteine through the conserved F or W. The D gene is left open where the match is weak. Clone size is not always given. Where it is, it says once, few, many or a class for expanded clones.

j_call,d_call,v_call,clone_size,cdr3_nt,cdr3_aa
TRBJ2-7,NA,TRBV18,NA,TGTGCCAGCTCACCACCGACTTTCTACGAGCAGTACTTC,CASSPPTFYEQYF
TRBJ2-7,NA,TRBV30,NA,TGTGCCTGGAGTGCATTAGTAGACGAGCAGTACTTC,CAWSALVDEQYF
TRBJ2-3,NA,TRBV12-3/TRBV12-4,many,TGTGCCAGCAGTTCCCGTCCCACAGATACGCAGTATTTT,CASSSRPTDTQYF
TRBJ1-1,TRBD1,TRBV11-1,many,TGTGCCAGCAGCTTTCCTACAGGGGGAACTGAAGCTTTCTTT,CASSFPTGGTEAFF
TRBJ2-5,NA,TRBV14,few,TGTGCCAGCAGCCAAGTGGGACTTGTAGCGGAGACCCAGTACTTC,CASSQVGLVAETQYF
TRBJ2-1,NA,TRBV7-8,many,TGTGCCAGCAGTACGCGTGGAAGCCCTACCTACAATGAGCAGTTCTTC,CASSTRGSPTYNEQFF
TRBJ2-5,NA,TRBV5-1,NA,TGCGCCAGCAGCTTGTTTGGCACCTACCAAGAGACCCAGTACTTC,CASSLFGTYQETQYF
TRBJ2-7,TRBD2,TRBV20-1,few,TGCAGTGCTGGCCTTTCTAGCGGGGGGTACGAGCAGTACTTC,CSAGLSSGGYEQYF
TRBJ1-2,NA,TRBV5-4,NA,TGTGCCAGCAGCGTTAACCAGGCCGATGGCTACACCTTC,CASSVNQADGYTF
TRBJ2-1,NA,TRBV7-9,many,TGTGCCAGCAGCTTTCAAGGGGGCAATGAGCAGTTCTTC,CASSFQGGNEQFF
TRBJ1-5,TRBD1,TRBV6-2/TRBV6-3,many,TGTGCCAGCAGTTACGGACAGGGCCCTCAGCCCCAGCATTTT,CASSYGQGPQPQHF
TRBJ2-3,NA,TRBV27,few,TGTGCCAGCAGACCAGATACGCAGTATTTT,CASRPDTQYF
TRBJ2-7,TRBD2,TRBV20-1,NA,TGCAGTGCTGAGACGGGAGGCCACGAGCAGTACTTC,CSAETGGHEQYF
TRBJ1-2,TRBD1,TRBV28,NA,TGTGCCAGCAGTCCCCGGGACAGGGAACCATATGGCTACACCTTC,CASSPRDREPYGYTF
TRBJ2-3,NA,TRBV12-3/TRBV12-4,NA,TGTGCCAGCAGTTTGTACAGGCCCACAGATACGCAGTATTTT,CASSLYRPTDTQYF
TRBJ2-5,TRBD2,TRBV7-2,many,TGTGCCAGCAGCCCCTCCGGGACTAGCGGAGCCCTCCAGTACTTC,CASSPSGTSGALQYF
TRBJ2-7,TRBD2,TRBV9,few,TGTGCCAGCAGCGTAGGGGGAGGGGACTCCTACGAGCAGTACTTC,CASSVGGGDSYEQYF